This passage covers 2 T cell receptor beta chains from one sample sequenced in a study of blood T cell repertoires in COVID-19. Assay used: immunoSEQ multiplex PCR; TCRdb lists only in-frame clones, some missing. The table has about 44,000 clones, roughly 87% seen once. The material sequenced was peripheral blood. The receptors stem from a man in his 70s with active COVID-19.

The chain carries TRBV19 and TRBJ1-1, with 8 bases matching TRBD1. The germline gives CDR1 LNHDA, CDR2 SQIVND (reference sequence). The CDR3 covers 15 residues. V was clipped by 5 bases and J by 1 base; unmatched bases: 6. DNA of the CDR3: TGTGCCAGTAGTTTAAACAGGGGGGAGAACACTGAAGCTTTCTTT. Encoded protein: CASSLNRGENTEAFF.

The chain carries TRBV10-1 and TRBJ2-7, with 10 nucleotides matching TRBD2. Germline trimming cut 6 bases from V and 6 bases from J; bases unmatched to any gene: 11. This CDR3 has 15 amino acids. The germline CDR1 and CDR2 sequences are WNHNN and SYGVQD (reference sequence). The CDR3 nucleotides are TGCGCCAGCAGCGCCCTCCTAGCGGGGGTGAGCGAGCAGTACTTC. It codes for CASSALLAGVSEQYF.